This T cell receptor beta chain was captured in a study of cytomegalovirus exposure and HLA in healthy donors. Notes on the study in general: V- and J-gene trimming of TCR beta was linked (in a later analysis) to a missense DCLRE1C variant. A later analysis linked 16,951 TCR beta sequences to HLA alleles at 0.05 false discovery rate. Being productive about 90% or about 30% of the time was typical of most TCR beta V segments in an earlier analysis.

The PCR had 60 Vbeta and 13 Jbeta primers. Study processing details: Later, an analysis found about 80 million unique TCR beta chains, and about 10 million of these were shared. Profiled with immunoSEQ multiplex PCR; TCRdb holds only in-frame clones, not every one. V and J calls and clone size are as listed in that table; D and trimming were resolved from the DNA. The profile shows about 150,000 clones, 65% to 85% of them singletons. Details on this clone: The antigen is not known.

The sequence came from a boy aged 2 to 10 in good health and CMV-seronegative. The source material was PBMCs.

The CDR3 sequence: CASSTRGSADTQYF. DNA for the CDR3: TGTGCCAGCAGCACCCGGGGTTCTGCAGATACGCAGTATTTT. This chain joins TRBV9 and TRBJ2-3, with D perhaps TRBD2 (5 bases). Trimming removed 4 bases at V and 4 bases at J, with 13 bases between. CDR1 SGDLS and CDR2 YYNGEE come from the germline V gene. This CDR3 comprises 14 residues.